Below, 5 T cell receptor beta chains from the same sample are listed, as sequenced in a study of CD8 T cell repertoires and HIV-1 epitope variants. No cognate antigen is known for these TCRs. This table comes from immunoSEQ multiplex PCR, and its TCRdb copy is limited to in-frame clones, with some not included. The data contain 6,000 or so clones, roughly 70% of them singletons. Sequencing used cultured CD8+ T cells derived from PBMCs. These receptors came from a male donor with HIV.

The chain links TRBV5-1 to TRBJ2-4; 8 nucleotides agree with TRBD1. V shed 3 bases and J 6 bases; nucleotides not matched to a gene: 8. The V gene's germline CDR1 is SGHRS and CDR2 YFSETQ. This CDR3 comprises 15 residues. The CDR3 sequence is CASSSGQGGRNIQYF. Here the CDR3 DNA reads TGCGCCAGCAGCTCCGGACAGGGAGGTAGAAACATTCAGTACTTC.

The V call is TRBV28, the J call TRBJ1-2; tentatively, D is TRBD1 (6 bases). V lost 7 bases to trimming and J lost 0 bases, with 12 bases between them. The CDR3 runs to 14 residues. Germline V gene lookup returns CDR1 MDHEN and CDR2 SYDVKM. Here the CDR3 reads CASNQGSANYGYTF. DNA of the CDR3: TGTGCCAGCAACCAGGGGTCTGCTAACTATGGCTACACCTTC.

The chain joins TRBV11-3 to TRBJ2-2; 7 bases map to TRBD1. The CDR3 is 16 amino acids. From germline, CDR1 is SGHNT and CDR2 YENEEA. Trimming cost V 5 bases and J 3 bases; bases outside gene matches: 9. The CDR3 nucleotides read TGTGCCAGCAGCAGCTTAAAGGGACAGTACACCGGGGAGCTGTTTTTT. Amino acids: CASSSLKGQYTGELFF.

V gene TRBV27 combines with J gene TRBJ1-5; D not resolved. Trimming removed 2 bases at V and 3 bases at J, with 14 bases between. CDR1 and CDR2 from the germline V gene are MNHEY and SMNVEV (reference sequence). This CDR3 region has 16 residues. The CDR3 nucleotides read TGTGCCAGCAGTTTAGTTTCTTACGGGGTCAATCAGCCCCAGCATTTT. This translates into CASSLVSYGVNQPQHF.

The CDR3 reads CASSQWASGGAGELFF. The CDR3 DNA follows: TGCGCCAGCAGCCAATGGGCTAGCGGGGGGGCCGGGGAGCTGTTTTTT. The chain is built from TRBV4-1 and TRBJ2-2, with TRBD2 matching 12 bases. This CDR3 spans 16 amino acids. Germline trimming cut 2 bases from V and 6 bases from J; bases unmatched to any gene: 4. Germline CDR1 and CDR2: MGHRA and YSYEKL.